The T cell receptor (beta chain) under discussion was sequenced for a study of T-cell reconstitution after alpha-beta-depleted transplantation in children (dated by TCRdb to about 2016). Study-level background: Using TCR repertoire profiling, the study quantitatively followed how T-cell immune reconstitution unfolded in children after TCRalphabeta/CD19-depleted allogeneic hematopoietic cell transplantation.

This specimen's treatment or condition label, per the study, means: allogeneic hematopoietic cell transplantation with graft depleted of TCRalphabeta T cells and CD19 B cells. The children who served as transplant recipients had been given grafts of TCRalphabeta/CD19-depleted allogeneic hematopoietic cells. CDR3 length: 14 amino acids, cysteine to phenylalanine. The kept DNA is CDR3 alone, 42 bases in frame from the first base. Overall study outcomes, separate from this receptor: Over subsequent months, a decline in hyperexpanded clone frequencies was noted, and after one year, T-cell counts and TCRbeta diversity were mostly ascribed to newly produced T cells. About two months after transplant, the apparently early recovery of alphabetaT-cell counts reportedly depended on just several hundred clones that had expanded rapidly and came from non-depleted graft cells. In some patients, the high TCRbeta diversity seen at day 60 was put down to recipient T cells and intrathymic progenitors that had survived conditioning.

The receptor library was made with PCR. Instrument used: Illumina HiSeq 2500. To normalize quantification of the TCRbeta repertoire, the TCR libraries were built with molecular barcoding that relied on unique molecular identifiers. TCRdb cleaned the public reads at Q25 with fastp, built clones with MiXCR and kept in-frame beta chains. CDR3 protein duplicates are merged, each entry listing the most common genes and DNA. Present in this sample are 400,000 to 450,000 distinct CDR3 sequences, 43% of which were seen just once. The ten largest clones add up to under 35% of the sample. In the case of this clonotype: The clone's antigen remains unknown. One base away there is no much larger clone; base qualities are not given.

The starting material was PBMCs, obtained before TCRalphabeta/CD19-depleted stem cell transplant. This sequence uses TRBV12-2 and TRBJ1-2; TRBD1 is the table's D call, not checked against the DNA. TRBV12-2 is classified as a pseudogene. The receptor comes from a girl aged 2 to 9 with aplastic anemia, due to receive a stem cell transplant. The CDR3 is CASRSGDINYGYTF. The nucleotides read TGTGCAAGTCGCTCGGGGGACATTAACTATGGCTACACCTTC.